This T cell receptor (beta chain) derives from a study of graft-versus-host responses after intestinal transplantation. V was cut by 3 bases and J by 6 bases, with 12 bases left in between. This CDR3 has 14 residues. The germline V gene has CDR1 MDHEN and CDR2 SYDVKM. Each mixed lymphocyte reaction held some 200,000 CFSE-labeled responders and some 200,000 irradiated violet-dye-labeled stimulators. Sequencing was performed with immunoSEQ multiplex PCR; in TCRdb, only in-frame clones are kept and a portion is missing. The table lists roughly 13,000 clones, roughly 29% of them singletons. This clone has just a few counts.

V and J are TRBV28 and TRBJ1-5; D gene ambiguous. Sequencing was performed on alloreactive CD8+ T cells from a mixed lymphocyte reaction culture, taken before intestinal transplant. The subset here: CFSE-low proliferating T cells sorted from approximately 6-day pre-transplant mixed lymphocyte reaction (GvH or HvG direction). The receptor was derived from a human patient who received an intestinal transplant. The CDR3 nucleotides are TGTGCCAGCAGTTTCGGGGAATTCACTCAGCCCCAGCATTTT. Amino acids: CASSFGEFTQPQHF.